The 29 T cell receptor beta chains in this list originate from one sample, sequenced in a study of T cells after posttransplantation cyclophosphamide. Measured with immunoSEQ multiplex PCR; TCRdb has only the in-frame clones, and not every one. In total the sample includes fewer than 55,000 clones, none of them seen once. Sequenced material: PBMCs. The receptors here all came from a man aged 35-49 years in good health, CMV-negative, and a related stem cell transplant donor.

This clone has at least ten counts. The chain joins TRBV5-1 to TRBJ2-1; 14 positions match TRBD2. The CDR3 totals 16 residues. V trimming: 4 bases; J trimming: 9 bases; junction bases outside the gene matches: 9. CDR1 SGHRS and CDR2 YFSETQ come from the germline V gene. CDR3 nucleotide sequence: TGCGCCAGCAGCCCCTCGGGACTAGCGGGAGTCCGTGAGCAGTTCTTC. It specifies CASSPSGLAGVREQFF.

This clone was counted at least ten times. V gene TRBV7-9 combines with J gene TRBJ2-5; 10 nucleotides align to TRBD1. The CDR3 loop spans 11 amino acids. Unmatched junction bases numbered 2, after V lost 11 bases and J lost 5 bases. CDR1 SEHNR and CDR2 FQNEAQ come from the germline V gene (reference sequence). CDR3 sequence: CAGGQGETQYF. As DNA, the CDR3 is TGTGCCGGGGGACAGGGGGAGACCCAGTACTTC. Full variable domain (remainder filled in from reference TRBV7-9 and TRBJ2-5): DTGVSQNPRHKITKRGQNVTFRCDPISEHNRLYWYRQTLGQGPEFLTYFQNEAQLEKSRLLSDRFSAERPKGSFSTLEIQRTEQGDSAMYLCAGGQGETQYFGPGTRLLVL.

The chain uses TRBV9 and TRBJ2-1, with 10 bases matching TRBD2. The V segment lost 0 bases and the J segment 12 bases; nucleotides outside the gene matches: 6. CDR1 is SGDLS and CDR2 is YYNGEE in the germline V gene. CDR3 size: 14 residues. CDR3: CASSVDLAGVTQFF. The CDR3 DNA reads TGTGCCAGCAGCGTAGACCTAGCGGGGGTCACGCAGTTCTTC.

This clone was counted many times. The chain combines TRBV5-5 with TRBJ1-1; 7 bases match TRBD1. This CDR3 is 12 amino acids long. Germline lookup yields CDR1 SGHKS and CDR2 YYEKEE (reference sequence). The V and J ends lost 4 bases and 9 bases, in that order; junction bases with no gene match: 6. CDR3 sequence reads: CASSGGTAQAFF. CDR3 DNA sequence: TGTGCCAGCAGCGGCGGGACAGCCCAAGCTTTCTTT.

This clone was counted a few times. Within the sample, other DNA sequences also encode this same CDR3. The rearrangement uses TRBV2 and TRBJ1-5; D is uncertain. CDR3 length: 13 amino acids. Trimming stripped 5 bases from V and 4 bases from J, with 9 bases between. Germline V gene data show CDR1 as SNHLY and CDR2 as FYNNEI. CDR3 coding DNA: TGTGCCAGCAGTCGGGATAGGAATCAGCCCCAGCATTTT. It codes for CASSRDRNQPQHF.

This clone was recorded a few times. Here the CDR3 reads CASSIRQGSGKNTEAFF. The CDR3 region has the DNA TGTGCCAGTAGTATTAGGCAGGGGTCGGGGAAGAACACTGAAGCTTTCTTT. V and J are TRBV19 and TRBJ1-1; tentative D call: TRBD1 (6 bases). Between the trimmed V and J ends, which lost 3 bases and 1 base, there was a span of 18 bases. CDR1 is LNHDA and CDR2 is SQIVND in the germline V gene (reference sequence). CDR3 size: 17 residues. Variable domain in full (rest from reference TRBV19 and TRBJ1-1): DGGITQSPKYLFRKEGQNVTLSCEQNLNHDAMYWYRQDPGQGLRLIYYSQIVNDFQKGDIAEGYSVSREKKESFPLTVTSAQKNPTAFYLCASSIRQGSGKNTEAFFGQGTRLTVV.

This clone occurred many times. This chain joins TRBV2 and TRBJ1-5; 8 bases are shared with TRBD1. CDR3 size: 14 residues. CDR1 SNHLY and CDR2 FYNNEI come from the germline V gene. Trimming cost V 5 bases and J 2 bases; bases outside gene matches: 2. CDR3 nucleotide sequence: TGTGCCAGCAGTAGGGGACAGGGCAATCAGCCCCAGCATTTT. Amino acids: CASSRGQGNQPQHF.

This clone was observed many times. At one of its ends the junction is not consistent with the germline gene, which may arise from a read error. The chain combines TRBV10-3 with TRBJ1-2; 9 bases map to TRBD1. The germline CDR1 and CDR2 sequences are ENHRY and SYGVKD. This CDR3 contains 13 residues. Here the CDR3 DNA reads TGTGCCATCAGTGATAGGACAGGGGACGGCTACATCTTC. Its protein product is CAISDRTGDGYIF.

The V gene is TRBV9, the J gene TRBJ1-1, with 12 nucleotides matching TRBD1. Germline-derived CDR1 and CDR2 are SGDLS and YYNGEE. There are 16 residues in the CDR3. The V segment lost 2 bases and the J segment 7 bases; nucleotides outside the gene matches: 9. For the CDR3, the DNA is TGTGCCAGCAGCGTTCTGGGACAGGGGGCCCGGCTTGAAGCTTTCTTT. Amino acids: CASSVLGQGARLEAFF.

This clone was observed at least ten times. V is TRBV7-8 and J is TRBJ2-3, with 7 bases lining up with TRBD2. The CDR3 covers 16 residues. The V segment lost 5 bases and the J segment 0 bases; nucleotides outside the gene matches: 8. CDR1 is SGHVS, CDR2 FQNEAQ, per germline. The chain's CDR3 is CASSPGTTLSTDTQYF. CDR3 nucleotides: TGTGCCAGCAGCCCCGGGACTACCTTAAGCACAGATACGCAGTATTTT.

This clone came up many times. The rearrangement uses TRBV5-6 and TRBJ2-7, with 10 bases aligning to TRBD1. This CDR3 has 13 amino acids. CDR1 and CDR2 from the germline V gene are SGHDT and YYEEEE. Germline trimming cut 4 bases from V and 7 bases from J; bases unmatched to any gene: 5. The CDR3 protein is CASSVTGGWEQYV. CDR3 nucleotide sequence: TGTGCCAGCAGCGTGACAGGGGGCTGGGAGCAGTACGTC.

In its sample, this clone was seen many times. The chain carries TRBV5-1 and TRBJ1-3; possible D gene TRBD1, 5 bases. The CDR3 consists of 15 residues. Trimming left V 4 bases short and J 2 bases short, with 13 bases between. The germline gives CDR1 SGHRS, CDR2 YFSETQ. This CDR3 is CASSVSGNPGNTIYF. The DNA for the CDR3 is TGCGCCAGCAGCGTCTCAGGGAACCCTGGAAACACCATATATTTT.

This clone was recorded many times. The J gene is TRBJ2-1, the V gene TRBV19; D is undetermined. Between the trimmed V and J ends, which lost 4 bases and 0 bases, there was a span of 4 bases. Per germline, CDR1 LNHDA and CDR2 SQIVND (reference sequence). This CDR3 has 13 amino acids. As DNA, the CDR3 is TGTGCCAGTAGTACCAGCTCCTACAATGAGCAGTTCTTC. Protein: CASSTSSYNEQFF.

Many counts were recorded for this clone. CDR3 coding DNA: TGTGCCAGCTCACGGACTAGAGATAATGAGCAGTTCTTC. Amino acid sequence: CASSRTRDNEQFF. The chain has TRBV18 and TRBJ2-1; 7 positions agree with TRBD2. The CDR3 has 13 residues. The trim removed 4 bases at V and 7 bases at J, leaving 4 bases unmatched. Germline CDR1 and CDR2: KGHSH and LQKENI.

This clone was counted ten times or more. The chain couples TRBV6-1 to TRBJ2-5; TRBD1 agrees at 11 bases. The CDR3 contains 19 residues. With 3 bases clipped from V and 1 base from J, the junction kept 13 bases outside the gene matches. Germline V gene lookup returns CDR1 MNHNS and CDR2 SASEGT. The CDR3 reads CASSDNLARTGGRQETQYF. The CDR3 region has the DNA TGTGCCAGCAGTGATAATCTCGCCCGGACAGGGGGCCGCCAAGAGACCCAGTACTTC.

This chain uses TRBV9 with TRBJ2-3, with 7 bases matching TRBD2. Germline CDR1 and CDR2: SGDLS and YYNGEE. With V trimmed by 4 bases and J by 3 bases, 5 bases remained unmatched. The CDR3 consists of 14 residues. The CDR3 spells CASSPSGETDTQYF. DNA of the CDR3: TGTGCCAGCAGCCCCAGCGGGGAGACAGATACGCAGTATTTT.

This clone showed up many times. V usage is TRBV7-7 and J usage is TRBJ2-2; unclear D gene. The CDR3 loop spans 14 amino acids. V was shortened by 5 bases and J by 4 bases, with 11 bases between the two germline ends. The germline CDR1 and CDR2 sequences are SSHAT and FNYEAQ (reference sequence). The CDR3 loop reads CASSTPSGTGELFF. The DNA of the CDR3 is TGTGCCAGCAGCACCCCTTCGGGCACCGGGGAGCTGTTTTTT. Combining the CDR3 with reference TRBV7-7 and TRBJ2-2 gives the whole variable domain GAGVSQSPRYKVTKRGQDVTLRCDPISSHATLYWYQQALGQGPEFLTYFNYEAQPDKSGLPSDRFSAERPEGSISTLTIQRTEQRDSAMYRCASSTPSGTGELFFGEGSRLTVL.

This clone was seen many times. V is TRBV6-5 and J is TRBJ1-2, with 7 bases fitting TRBD1. This CDR3 comprises 15 residues. J lost 3 bases, V lost 6 bases, and 10 bases had no gene match. Looked up from germline, CDR1 is MNHEY and CDR2 is SVGAGI. CDR3 sequence: CASSRARQGYYGYTF. The CDR3 DNA sequence: TGTGCCAGCAGCCGGGCGCGACAGGGCTACTATGGCTACACCTTC.

This clone was seen only a few times. This sequence joins TRBV5-6 and TRBJ1-6; 12 bases are a match to TRBD1. Germline assignment: CDR1 SGHDT and CDR2 YYEEEE. With 0 bases clipped from V and 11 bases from J, the junction kept 3 bases outside the gene matches. This CDR3 is built from 15 residues. In DNA form, the CDR3 reads TGTGCCAGCAGCTTGGGGGGACAGGGGGCTCCACCCCTCCACTTT. Its protein product is CASSLGGQGAPPLHF.

This clone was counted ten times or more. The chain employs TRBV6-4 and TRBJ1-6; maybe TRBD1 (6 bases). The CDR3 runs to 13 residues. From germline, CDR1 is MRHNA and CDR2 SNTAGT. The ends were cut back, 2 bases at V and 12 bases at J, with 11 bases in the middle. DNA for the CDR3: TGTGCCAGCAGTGACGAAACAGGGCAACCCCTCCACTTT. Protein sequence: CASSDETGQPLHF.

This clone was recorded at least ten times. V and J are TRBV4-2 and TRBJ1-5, with D unclear. The CDR3 extends over 16 amino acids. The ends were cut back, 1 base at V and 1 base at J, with 11 bases in the middle. Germline V lookup: CDR1 LGHNA, CDR2 YNFKEQ. The CDR3 nucleotides are TGTGCCAGCAGCCAAGGAGGGTCCGGGAGCAATCAGCCCCAGCATTTT. Residues: CASSQGGSGSNQPQHF.

Many counts were recorded for this clone. This CDR3 is CASSTTGTDNTGELFF. Here the CDR3 DNA reads TGTGCCAGTAGTACCACCGGGACAGACAACACCGGGGAGCTGTTTTTT. The chain is built from TRBV19 and TRBJ2-2, with TRBD1 matching over 7 bases. Germline V lookup: CDR1 LNHDA, CDR2 SQIVND (reference sequence). The CDR3 length is 16 residues. Trimming at V came to 4 bases and at J to 2 bases, leaving 7 bases not matched to a gene.

This clone was counted at least ten times. V gene TRBV27 combines with J gene TRBJ2-4; 7 bases map to TRBD1. CDR3 length: 13 residues. Per germline, CDR1 MNHEY and CDR2 SMNVEV (reference sequence). The V gene end was trimmed by 5 bases and the J gene end by 11 bases; junction bases not matched to a gene: 9. As DNA, the CDR3 is TGTGCCAGCAGTCCACCCCCCGGGACAGTTCAGTACTTC. It encodes CASSPPPGTVQYF.

This clone was seen repeatedly, ten times or more. The chain links TRBV6-1 to TRBJ1-2, with TRBD1 as a possible D gene (6 bases). Germline CDR1 is MNHNS and CDR2 is SASEGT. Trimming removed 11 bases at V and 6 bases at J, with 16 bases between. This CDR3 has 12 amino acids. The CDR3 region is CACFNRVNGYTF. As DNA, the CDR3 is TGTGCCTGCTTTAACAGGGTTAATGGCTACACCTTC.

The table lists this clone with many counts. The gene calls are TRBV9 and TRBJ2-1; 13 bases line up with TRBD2. The germline V gene has CDR1 SGDLS and CDR2 YYNGEE. The V segment lost 4 bases and the J segment 4 bases; nucleotides outside the gene matches: 2. The CDR3 is 15 amino acids. The CDR3: CASSSGLAGYNEQFF. The DNA of the CDR3 is TGTGCCAGCAGCTCGGGACTAGCGGGATACAATGAGCAGTTCTTC.

This clone was recorded many times. The chain is built from TRBV7-9 and TRBJ2-7; 7 nucleotides line up with TRBD2. The CDR3 is 12 amino acids. Germline trimming cut 4 bases from V and 5 bases from J; bases unmatched to any gene: 2. In germline, CDR1 is SEHNR, CDR2 FQNEAQ (reference sequence). CDR3 sequence (DNA): TGTGCCAGCAGCTGGGAGGGTGACGAGCAGTACTTC. Protein: CASSWEGDEQYF.

This clone was found many times. This rearrangement joins TRBV19 to TRBJ1-1; 7 bases agree with TRBD1. Trimming removed 5 bases from V and 2 bases from J; junction bases left unmatched: 5. The CDR3 is made up of 14 amino acids. CDR1 LNHDA and CDR2 SQIVND come from the germline V gene (reference sequence). The CDR3: CASSSRTGNTEAFF. The CDR3 DNA is TGTGCCAGTAGTTCTCGGACAGGCAACACTGAAGCTTTCTTT.

This clone was observed many times. The chain employs TRBV27 and TRBJ1-1; D remains ambiguous. The CDR3 is made up of 14 amino acids. Trimming took off 1 base at V and 6 bases at J, with 12 bases between the two ends. Germline V lookup: CDR1 MNHEY, CDR2 SMNVEV (reference sequence). The CDR3 region is CASSLFSLGPEAFF. The CDR3, as DNA: TGTGCCAGCAGTTTATTCAGCTTGGGCCCTGAAGCTTTCTTT.

At least ten counts were recorded for this clone. This sequence joins TRBV11-2 and TRBJ2-6; tentatively, D is TRBD2 (6 bases). The germline CDR1 and CDR2 sequences are SGHAT and FQNNGV. The CDR3 totals 14 residues. The V and J ends lost 6 bases and 2 bases respectively, with 8 bases between them. The CDR3 is CASRKRAGANVLTF. DNA of the CDR3: TGTGCCAGCAGAAAGCGGGCTGGGGCCAACGTCCTGACTTTC.